This T cell receptor (beta chain) was identified in a study of breast tumors, draining lymph nodes, adjacent tissues. Whole-study results and caveats: Tumor repertoires ranked between lymph nodes and nontumor tissue in diversity, with V and J gene preferences. The lymph node origin of tumor T cells was framed as consistent with a hypothesis, not demonstrated. The data were judged consistent with most tumor T cells coming from lymph node and expanding in tumor.

Breast cancer patients provided tissue from their axillary draining lymph nodes. With V trimmed by 1 base and J by 10 bases, 4 bases remained unmatched. This CDR3 region has 14 residues. Germline V gene data show CDR1 as SGHTA and CDR2 as FQGTGA. This clonotype was observed at least ten times. Its antigen remains unknown. TCRdb re-called the multiplex PCR reads with MiXCR, one entry per CDR3 protein. Altogether roughly 220,000 distinct CDR3 sequences are present, 34% being singletons, with the ten largest covering 3% to 4%. Sequences were obtained from axillary lymph node tissue. This chain connects TRBV7-3 to TRBJ1-6; 7 nucleotides align to TRBD1. This clonotype originated in a female donor with breast cancer. Some clones in this sample may be carry-over from other donors' samples. CDR3 loop: CASSLRQGGSPLHF. Here the CDR3 DNA reads TGTGCCAGCAGCTTAAGACAGGGCGGATCACCCCTCCACTTT.